These 30 T cell receptor beta chains were all obtained from the same sample, sequenced in a study of blood T cell repertoires in COVID-19. Only in-frame clones appear in the TCRdb table, and some are missing; sequencing was by immunoSEQ multiplex PCR. This sample yields about 91,000 clones, of which about 80% are seen a single time; around 24% belongs to the top ten. The sample taken for sequencing was peripheral blood. These receptors came from a man between 65 and 79 years old with acute or convalescent COVID-19.

This chain joins TRBV19 and TRBJ1-5; D possibly corresponds to TRBD1 (5 bases). V shed 5 bases and J shed 4 bases, with 15 bases lying between them. This CDR3 is built from 15 residues. Germline CDR1 reads LNHDA; CDR2 reads SQIVND (reference sequence). The CDR3 nucleotides are TGTGCCAGTAGTCCCCGGACATTCGGAAATCAGCCCCAGCATTTT. Protein: CASSPRTFGNQPQHF.

The chain combines TRBV30 with TRBJ1-5; 7 bases align to TRBD1. The V gene end was trimmed by 1 base and the J gene end by 0 bases; junction bases not matched to a gene: 6. The CDR3 length is 16 residues. Looked up from germline, CDR1 is GTSNPN and CDR2 is SVGIG (reference sequence). The CDR3 loop is CAWSEPGQNSNQPQHF. The CDR3 DNA reads TGTGCCTGGAGTGAGCCGGGACAGAATAGCAATCAGCCCCAGCATTTT.

This chain links TRBV12-3 or TRBV12-4 with TRBJ1-2; 7 nucleotides agree with TRBD1. The trim removed 5 bases at V and 7 bases at J, leaving 4 bases unmatched. This CDR3 spans 12 amino acids. This chain's CDR3 is CASSIRQGGYTF. For the CDR3, the DNA is TGTGCCAGCAGTATCAGACAGGGTGGCTACACCTTC.

This clone was observed a handful of times. The chain is built from TRBV6-5 and TRBJ1-2; TRBD1 agrees at 10 bases. The V gene end was trimmed by 2 bases and the J gene end by 4 bases; junction bases not matched to a gene: 4. This CDR3 has 15 residues. CDR1 is MNHEY and CDR2 is SVGAGI in the germline V gene. CDR3 DNA: TGTGCCAGCAGTTACCCCGGGACAGGGGCCTATGGCTACACCTTC. It translates to CASSYPGTGAYGYTF.

The V and J genes are TRBV6-6 and TRBJ2-2; 12 nucleotides line up with TRBD2. In germline, CDR1 is MNHNY, CDR2 SVGAGI (reference sequence). V was pared by 7 bases and J by 8 bases, with 11 bases of the junction left unmatched. The CDR3 has 16 amino acids. The CDR3 loop reads CASKTSGSRVLGELFF. The CDR3 DNA follows: TGTGCCAGCAAGACTAGCGGGAGTCGGGTCCTGGGGGAGCTGTTTTTT.

This chain joins TRBV19 and TRBJ1-2; TRBD1 matches 7 bases. Germline V CDR1 and CDR2: LNHDA, SQIVND (reference sequence). The CDR3 length is 13 residues. J gave up 7 bases and V 5 bases, and 7 bases lay outside the gene matches. Written as DNA, the CDR3 is TGTGCCAGTAGTGTCAACAGGGGTTCTGGCTACACCTTC. This codes for CASSVNRGSGYTF.

The count of this clone is one. V and J are TRBV15 and TRBJ2-5; 9 bases are a match to TRBD1. The germline CDR1 and CDR2 sequences are LNHNV and YYDKDF (reference sequence). This CDR3 is 16 amino acids long. J lost 2 bases, V lost 4 bases, and 8 bases had no gene match. CDR3 DNA: TGTGCCACCAGCACCCCGGGACAGGGAGGACAAGAGACCCAGTACTTC. Residues: CATSTPGQGGQETQYF.

The rearrangement joins TRBV19 to TRBJ2-2; TRBD1 might be the D (6 bases). The germline V and J ends were trimmed by 10 bases and 3 bases, with 15 bases remaining between them. This CDR3 is built from 14 residues. Germline-derived CDR1 and CDR2 are LNHDA and SQIVND (reference sequence). CDR3 region: CATPAAGDTGELFF. CDR3 coding DNA: TGTGCCACCCCCGCGGCAGGGGACACCGGGGAGCTGTTTTTT. Together with reference TRBV19 and TRBJ2-2, the CDR3 gives the full variable domain: DGGITQSPKYLFRKEGQNVTLSCEQNLNHDAMYWYRQDPGQGLRLIYYSQIVNDFQKGDIAEGYSVSREKKESFPLTVTSAQKNPTAFYLCATPAAGDTGELFFGEGSRLTVL.

The chain joins TRBV6-1 to TRBJ1-5; 10 bases match TRBD1. Trimming took 4 bases from V and 0 from J; bases not matched to a gene: 15. The CDR3 sequence is 20 residues long. CDR1 MNHNS and CDR2 SASEGT come from the germline V gene. The DNA of the CDR3 is TGTGCCAGCAGTGTAACGTTCCCGGGACAGGGGAGCGGTAGCAATCAGCCCCAGCATTTT. This translates into CASSVTFPGQGSGSNQPQHF.

Here the CDR3 DNA reads TGTGCCAGCAGCAACCCGACCGGGACTAGCGCCGAGCAGTACTTC. Protein product: CASSNPTGTSAEQYF. This chain uses TRBV7-2 with TRBJ2-7; 10 bases are a match to TRBD2. The J segment lost 6 bases and the V segment lost 5 bases, leaving 10 bases of the junction unmatched. CDR1 is SGHTA and CDR2 is FQGNSA in the germline V gene. The length of the CDR3 is 15 residues.

The chain is built from TRBV27 and TRBJ2-2, with 8 positions matching TRBD1. The germline V gene encodes CDR1 MNHEY and CDR2 SMNVEV (reference sequence). The length of the CDR3 is 15 residues. V gave up 5 bases and J gave up 6 bases; unmatched junction bases: 8. In nucleotides, the CDR3 is TGTGCCAGCAGTCCGCGCAGGGGGCGATCCGGGGAGCTGTTTTTT. Translation: CASSPRRGRSGELFF.

The genes are TRBV9 and TRBJ1-1; D might be TRBD1 (6 bases). Deletions cut 3 bases from V and 5 bases from J, with 14 bases between. Germline CDR1 reads SGDLS; CDR2 reads YYNGEE. The CDR3 runs 14 residues. CDR3: CASSEGGAGTEAFF. CDR3 DNA sequence: TGTGCCAGCAGCGAAGGGGGGGCTGGTACTGAAGCTTTCTTT.

The V gene is TRBV27, the J gene TRBJ1-5, with 7 bases lining up with TRBD1. Germline CDR1 MNHEY, CDR2 SMNVEV (reference sequence). The CDR3 totals 15 residues. V was pared by 7 bases and J by 6 bases, with 12 bases of the junction left unmatched. In nucleotides, the CDR3 is TGTGCCAGCAAGGGGGCGTTAGCGGGGGGTCAGCCCCAGCATTTT. Encoded protein: CASKGALAGGQPQHF.

The chain links TRBV11-3 to TRBJ2-5, with TRBD2 matching 12 bases. This CDR3 comprises 15 residues. Trimming cost V 3 bases and J 5 bases; bases outside gene matches: 4. Germline CDR1 reads SGHNT; CDR2 reads YENEEA. CDR3 residues: CASSLTSGGEETQYF. The CDR3 bases are TGTGCCAGCAGCTTGACTAGCGGGGGAGAGGAGACCCAGTACTTC.

V and J are TRBV4-1 and TRBJ2-5, with 11 bases identical to TRBD2. The germline V gene encodes CDR1 MGHRA and CDR2 YSYEKL. CDR3 length: 18 amino acids. V was pared by 0 bases and J by 2 bases, with 8 bases of the junction left unmatched. In nucleotides, the CDR3 is TGCGCCAGCAGCCAAGATTGGCTAGCGGGAGGATATCAAGAGACCCAGTACTTC. Translation gives CASSQDWLAGGYQETQYF.

The J gene is TRBJ1-5, the V gene TRBV12-3 or TRBV12-4; no clear D gene. Trimming removed 3 bases at V and 5 bases at J, with 8 bases between. This CDR3 is 13 amino acids long. The DNA for the CDR3 is TGTGCCAGCAGTTTTAACACGTATCAGCCCCAGCATTTT. Translation gives CASSFNTYQPQHF.

The gene calls are TRBV5-4 and TRBJ2-2; a possible D gene is TRBD1 (6 bases). This CDR3 spans 15 amino acids. The V and J ends lost 9 bases and 3 bases respectively, with 18 bases between them. Germline CDR1 reads SGHNT; CDR2 reads YYREEE (reference sequence). The CDR3 protein is CATLPGTLYTGELFF. The CDR3 coding sequence is TGTGCCACCCTCCCCGGGACACTTTACACCGGGGAGCTGTTTTTT.

The CDR3 region is CASSPRRENYNEQFF. In nucleotides, the CDR3 is TGTGCCAGCAGCCCCCGGCGGGAGAACTACAATGAGCAGTTCTTC. The V and J genes are TRBV7-3 and TRBJ2-1; 7 nucleotides line up with TRBD2. CDR1 is SGHTA and CDR2 is FQGTGA in the germline V gene. V shed 5 bases and J 3 bases; nucleotides not matched to a gene: 7. The CDR3 totals 15 residues.

This clone came up many times. This rearrangement joins TRBV7-2 to TRBJ2-3, with D maybe TRBD1 (5 bases). V dropped 3 bases and J dropped 3 bases, with 10 bases sitting between them. This CDR3 comprises 14 residues. Germline V gene lookup returns CDR1 SGHTA and CDR2 FQGNSA. CDR3 loop: CASSLIQGTDTQYF. Written as DNA, the CDR3 is TGTGCCAGCAGCTTGATCCAGGGAACAGATACGCAGTATTTT.

V and J are TRBV11-2 and TRBJ2-7; TRBD2 matches at 11 bases. The CDR3 is made up of 15 amino acids. In germline, CDR1 is SGHAT, CDR2 FQNNGV. V lost 5 bases to trimming and J lost 3 bases; unmatched junction nucleotides: 6. Written as DNA, the CDR3 is TGTGCCAGCAGCCCGGGACTAGCGGTCTACTACGAGCAGTACTTC. Translated, it gives CASSPGLAVYYEQYF.

The chain carries TRBV27 and TRBJ2-7; 8 nucleotides agree with TRBD2. Germline assignment: CDR1 MNHEY and CDR2 SMNVEV (reference sequence). V gave up 3 bases and J gave up 7 bases; unmatched junction bases: 5. CDR3 length equals 13 residues. CDR3 sequence: CASSLAGGGEQYF. CDR3 DNA: TGTGCCAGCAGTTTGGCGGGAGGTGGGGAGCAGTACTTC.

The chain combines TRBV3-1 (or the pseudogene TRBV3-2) with TRBJ1-1; D uncertain. Deletions cut 4 bases from V and 5 bases from J, with 17 bases between. This CDR3 spans 15 amino acids. Germline CDR1 is LGHDT and CDR2 is YNNKEL (reference sequence). The CDR3 here is CASSPTRWAWTEAFF. The CDR3 coding sequence is TGTGCCAGCAGCCCGACCCGTTGGGCTTGGACTGAAGCTTTCTTT.

To note about this clone: At one of its ends the junction is not consistent with the germline gene, which may arise from a read error. The chain has TRBV7-7 and TRBJ2-2; 7 bases line up with TRBD2. CDR1 SSHAT and CDR2 FNYEAQ come from the germline V gene (reference sequence). The CDR3 length is 15 residues. CDR3 sequence reads: CASSLNIGRSGELFF. The CDR3 DNA reads as TGTGCTAGCAGCTTAAACATCGGGAGGTCCGGGGAGCTGTTTTTT.

This chain connects TRBV24-1 to TRBJ2-3; TRBD2 agrees at 7 bases. J gave up 0 bases and V 3 bases, and 8 bases lay outside the gene matches. CDR3 size: 17 residues. Looked up from germline, CDR1 is KGHDR and CDR2 is SFDVKD. CDR3 in amino acids: CATSDRIAGISTDTQYF. The CDR3 bases are TGTGCCACCAGTGATAGAATAGCGGGTATTAGCACAGATACGCAGTATTTT.

The V and J genes are TRBV7-9 and TRBJ1-1; 7 bases are a match to TRBD1. The V and J ends lost 5 bases and 0 bases, in that order; junction bases with no gene match: 6. The length of the CDR3 is 15 residues. CDR1 is SEHNR and CDR2 is FQNEAQ in the germline V gene (reference sequence). The CDR3 region is CASSRPGQVNTEAFF. The CDR3 DNA follows: TGTGCCAGCAGCCGCCCCGGACAGGTGAACACTGAAGCTTTCTTT.

The rearrangement joins TRBV28 to TRBJ1-1; D perhaps matches TRBD1 (5 bases). Germline V CDR1 and CDR2: MDHEN, SYDVKM. CDR3 length: 14 residues. V was cut by 6 bases and J by 4 bases, with 15 bases left in between. Written as DNA, the CDR3 is TGTGCCAGCAGCTATCCGGGGGGGAGCACTGAAGCTTTCTTT. This gives the protein CASSYPGGSTEAFF.

The chain is built from TRBV2 and TRBJ2-2; D is possibly TRBD2 (6 bases). Trimming removed 6 bases from V and 5 bases from J, with 13 bases in between. The CDR3 has 14 residues. Germline CDR1 SNHLY, CDR2 FYNNEI. CDR3 nucleotide sequence: TGTGCCAGCAGGCCCAATGGGGGGACCGGGGAGCTGTTTTTT. Protein: CASRPNGGTGELFF. The variable domain in full, with the rest retrieved from reference TRBV2 and TRBJ2-2, is EPEVTQTPSHQVTQMGQEVILRCVPISNHLYFYWYRQILGQKVEFLVSFYNNEISEKSEIFDDQFSVERPDGSNFTLKIRSTKLEDSAMYFCASRPNGGTGELFFGEGSRLTVL.

This chain uses TRBV7-3 with TRBJ2-2; 10 nucleotides agree with TRBD2. The CDR3 sequence is 16 residues long. The germline CDR1 and CDR2 sequences are SGHTA and FQGTGA. V shed 5 bases, J shed 5 bases, and the junction held 8 bases outside the gene matches. This CDR3 is CASSPLSGRRTGELFF. The CDR3 DNA reads as TGTGCCAGCAGCCCTCTTAGCGGGAGGAGGACCGGGGAGCTGTTTTTT.

This clone has just one count. The rearrangement links TRBV5-1 to TRBJ1-5; D unresolved. The CDR3 runs to 16 residues. Germline-derived CDR1 and CDR2 are SGHRS and YFSETQ. Trimming took 0 bases from V and 2 from J, leaving 12 bases between them. The CDR3 DNA is TGCGCCAGCAGCTTGGGAGGCCTAGGCGGCAATCAGCCCCAGCATTTT. Translating gives CASSLGGLGGNQPQHF.

This clone was recorded once. This sequence joins TRBV9 and TRBJ1-3; D gene unclear. CDR1 and CDR2 from the germline V gene are SGDLS and YYNGEE. This CDR3 has 17 amino acids. Trimming cost V 4 bases and J 1 base, with 18 bases left between them. CDR3 sequence: CASSPRSAAASGNTIYF. CDR3 coding DNA: TGTGCCAGCAGCCCTCGCTCGGCAGCGGCATCTGGAAACACCATATATTTT.